These 21 T cell receptor beta chains were all obtained from the same sample, sequenced in a study of CD8 T cells in Susac syndrome. After extraction with the RNeasy kit, about 0.5 to 1 ug of the RNA was reverse transcribed using random hexamers. TCRdb passed the immunoSEQ multiplex PCR reads through MiXCR, listing each CDR3 protein once. The profile shows some 140,000 distinct CDR3 sequences, approximately 79% of them singletons. Sequencing used CD8+ T cells from PBMCs. These receptors originate from a human donor with multiple sclerosis.

This rearrangement joins TRBV27 to TRBJ2-3, with D possibly being TRBD2 (6 bases). V was cut by 5 bases and J by 5 bases, with 17 bases left in between. Germline CDR1 reads MNHEY; CDR2 reads SMNVEV (reference sequence). The CDR3 contains 15 residues. The chain's CDR3 is CASSRGLPGKDTQYF. The CDR3 region has the DNA TGTGCCAGCAGTCGGGGACTGCCAGGGAAAGATACGCAGTATTTT.

Written as DNA, the CDR3 is TGTGCCAGCAGCTTTCACCAAGCGACAGGGGGCTCATACGAGCAGTACGTC. It specifies CASSFHQATGGSYEQYV. The chain employs TRBV7-8 and TRBJ2-7, with TRBD1 matching 10 bases. Unmatched junction bases numbered 12, after V lost 3 bases and J lost 4 bases. This CDR3 is built from 17 residues. CDR1 and CDR2 (germline): SGHVS, FQNEAQ.

This chain uses TRBV4-1 with TRBJ1-3; a weak D match, TRBD1 (6 bases). The CDR3 is made up of 19 amino acids. Germline V gene lookup returns CDR1 MGHRA and CDR2 YSYEKL. V was pared by 0 bases and J by 0 bases, with 18 bases between. The CDR3 coding sequence is TGCGCCAGCAGCCAAGATCTTTATCCGGACAGCCCCTCTGGAAACACCATATATTTT. Translation: CASSQDLYPDSPSGNTIYF.

The chain uses TRBV28 and TRBJ1-1, with D possibly TRBD1 on 5 matching bases. CDR3 length: 14 residues. V was pared by 5 bases and J by 6 bases, with 16 bases between. Germline CDR1 and CDR2: MDHEN and SYDVKM. CDR3 sequence: CASSPSMGTAEAFF. The CDR3 region has the DNA TGTGCCAGCAGTCCTAGTATGGGGACGGCTGAAGCTTTCTTT.

This clonotype was found once. The chain has TRBV3-1 and TRBJ1-5; TRBD1 matches 7 bases. The V and J ends lost 4 bases and 6 bases, in that order; junction bases with no gene match: 9. The CDR3 consists of 15 residues. Germline CDR1 reads LGHDT; CDR2 reads YNNKEL (reference sequence). The CDR3 loop reads CASSPGGFGAQPQHF. The CDR3 DNA sequence: TGTGCCAGCAGCCCAGGGGGGTTCGGCGCTCAGCCCCAGCATTTT.

The rearrangement joins TRBV6-5 to TRBJ2-1; TRBD2 matches 8 bases. Germline CDR1 and CDR2: MNHEY and SVGAGI. The V and J ends lost 9 bases and 2 bases, in that order; junction bases with no gene match: 6. The CDR3 contains 14 residues. The CDR3 DNA is TGTGCCAGTTCCCGGGAGGGACCCTACAATGAGCAGTTCTTC. Translation gives CASSREGPYNEQFF.

V usage is TRBV4-1 and J usage is TRBJ1-2, with D possibly TRBD1 on 5 matching bases. Germline V CDR1 and CDR2: MGHRA, YSYEKL. The CDR3 has 16 amino acids. V was clipped by 1 base and J by 3 bases, with 15 bases between them. The CDR3 sequence: CASSQVAGTPDYGYTF. The CDR3 DNA follows: TGCGCCAGCAGCCAAGTCGCCGGGACCCCTGACTATGGCTACACCTTC.

The rearrangement links TRBV28 to TRBJ2-5; D ambiguous. From germline, CDR1 is MDHEN and CDR2 SYDVKM. The CDR3 has 14 amino acids. Trimming cost V 7 bases and J 6 bases, with 18 bases left between them. CDR3 in amino acids: CASTPEVAGQTQYF. The CDR3 DNA sequence: TGTGCCAGCACTCCCGAGGTGGCAGGACAGACCCAGTACTTC.

The V call is TRBV7-9, the J call TRBJ1-5, with a possible D match to TRBD1 (6 bases). Trimming removed 4 bases from V and 1 base from J, with 11 bases in between. CDR1 and CDR2 (germline): SEHNR, FQNEAQ (reference sequence). CDR3 length equals 15 residues. The CDR3 DNA follows: TGTGCCAGCAGCTCCGGGACAATGAGCAATCAGCCCCAGCATTTT. Protein: CASSSGTMSNQPQHF.

V usage is TRBV9 and J usage is TRBJ1-1, with 8 bases that match TRBD1. The length of the CDR3 is 18 residues. Trimming took 2 bases from V and 0 from J; bases not matched to a gene: 12. Germline V gene data show CDR1 as SGDLS and CDR2 as YYNGEE. CDR3 coding DNA: TGTGCCAGCAGCGTTGATGGGACAGGAGTTTCCATGAACACTGAAGCTTTCTTT. Protein product: CASSVDGTGVSMNTEAFF.

The chain links TRBV19 to TRBJ2-5; 12 positions agree with TRBD2. The junction had 4 bases not matched to a gene; V was cut back by 3 bases and J by 2 bases. Germline V gene lookup returns CDR1 LNHDA and CDR2 SQIVND (reference sequence). The CDR3 covers 16 residues. Here the CDR3 DNA reads TGTGCCAGTAGTATCGGCCTAGCGGGAGGGCAAGAGACCCAGTACTTC. It specifies CASSIGLAGGQETQYF.

The J gene is TRBJ1-2, the V gene TRBV16; D perhaps matches TRBD1 (5 bases). Germline lookup yields CDR1 KGHSY and CDR2 FQNENV. This CDR3 is built from 16 residues. V lost 2 bases and J 0 bases, leaving 13 bases between the germline ends. CDR3 residues: CASSQTIPGTNYGYTF. The DNA for the CDR3 is TGTGCCAGCAGCCAAACCATCCCAGGGACTAACTATGGCTACACCTTC. Full variable domain (outside the CDR3, taken from reference TRBV16 and TRBJ1-2): GEEVAQTPKHLVRGEGQKAKLYCAPIKGHSYVFWYQQVLKNEFKFLISFQNENVFDETGMPKERFSAKCLPNSPCSLEIQATKLEDSAVYFCASSQTIPGTNYGYTFGSGTRLTVV.

CDR3 in amino acids: CSARFRGDSINEQFF. The CDR3 DNA reads as TGCAGTGCTAGATTCCGCGGGGACTCGATAAATGAGCAGTTCTTC. This chain links TRBV20-1 with TRBJ2-1; D may be TRBD2 (6 bases). In germline, CDR1 is DFQATT, CDR2 SNEGSKA (reference sequence). Trimming removed 2 bases at V and 7 bases at J, with 18 bases between. The CDR3 spans 15 residues.

The chain links TRBV3-1 to TRBJ2-1; D ambiguous. Germline values: CDR1 LGHDT, CDR2 YNNKEL (reference sequence). The V and J ends lost 4 bases and 5 bases respectively, with 21 bases between them. This CDR3 is 17 amino acids long. CDR3 loop: CASSLPHHFHSDNEQFF. The CDR3 nucleotides are TGTGCCAGCAGCCTGCCGCATCATTTCCATTCCGACAATGAGCAGTTCTTC.

The chain is built from TRBV7-9 and TRBJ1-5, with D possibly being TRBD1 (6 bases). Trimming removed 2 bases from V and 3 bases from J, with 11 bases in between. Germline values: CDR1 SEHNR, CDR2 FQNEAQ (reference sequence). This CDR3 region has 15 residues. CDR3 nucleotide sequence: TGTGCCAGCAGCTTACAGGACAGCCACAATCAGCCCCAGCATTTT. Translation: CASSLQDSHNQPQHF. The full variable domain, completed using reference TRBV7-9 and TRBJ1-5, is DTGVSQNPRHKITKRGQNVTFRCDPISEHNRLYWYRQTLGQGPEFLTYFQNEAQLEKSRLLSDRFSAERPKGSFSTLEIQRTEQGDSAMYLCASSLQDSHNQPQHFGDGTRLSIL.

The chain couples TRBV5-4 to TRBJ1-1, with D uncertain. V gave up 2 bases and J gave up 4 bases, with 9 bases separating them. This CDR3 spans 13 amino acids. CDR1 is SGHNT and CDR2 is YYREEE in the germline V gene (reference sequence). The CDR3, as DNA: TGTGCCAGCAGCTTCCTCTCTACCACTGAAGCTTTCTTT. Translation: CASSFLSTTEAFF.

The chain uses TRBV30 and TRBJ2-7, with 10 bases fitting TRBD2. The CDR3 covers 14 residues. Germline assignment: CDR1 GTSNPN and CDR2 SVGIG (reference sequence). V shed 2 bases and J 4 bases; nucleotides not matched to a gene: 5. The CDR3 DNA is TGTGCCTGGAGTAGGGGGACTAGCGAATACGAGCAGTACGTC. It specifies CAWSRGTSEYEQYV.

The count of this clonotype is one. This chain connects TRBV11-2 to TRBJ2-7; D is undetermined. The V end was cut by 4 bases, the J end by 5 bases, with 3 bases between. Germline CDR1 and CDR2: SGHAT and FQNNGV. The CDR3 has 10 residues. The CDR3 reads CASSSNEQYF. CDR3 sequence (DNA): TGTGCCAGCAGCTCTAACGAGCAGTACTTC.

This rearrangement joins TRBV7-2 to TRBJ2-1, with D maybe TRBD2 (5 bases). This CDR3 has 13 amino acids. The V end was cut by 4 bases, the J end by 5 bases, with 9 bases between. Germline lookup yields CDR1 SGHTA and CDR2 FQGNSA. CDR3 coding DNA: TGTGCCAGCAGCTCCGGGATAAACAATGAGCAGTTCTTC. Translation gives CASSSGINNEQFF. Full variable domain (remainder filled in from reference TRBV7-2 and TRBJ2-1): GAGVSQSPSNKVTEKGKDVELRCDPISGHTALYWYRQSLGQGLEFLIYFQGNSAPDKSGLPSDRFSAERTGGSVSTLTIQRTQQEDSAVYLCASSSGINNEQFFGPGTRLTVL.

This clonotype was observed a single time. This chain joins TRBV4-3 and TRBJ2-3, with a weak D call TRBD2 (5 bases). CDR3 length: 15 amino acids. V dropped 4 bases and J dropped 2 bases, with 13 bases sitting between them. CDR1 LGHNA and CDR2 YSLEER come from the germline V gene. CDR3 sequence: CASSRLTLPTDTQYF. CDR3 nucleotide sequence: TGCGCCAGCAGCCGACTAACCTTGCCCACAGATACGCAGTATTTT.

The chain employs TRBV9 and TRBJ2-1; D gene ambiguous. CDR1 and CDR2 from the germline V gene are SGDLS and YYNGEE. The CDR3 contains 14 residues. Trimming removed 4 bases at V and 4 bases at J, with 12 bases between. The CDR3 here is CASSPSWGYNEQFF. The CDR3 DNA is TGTGCCAGCAGCCCCAGCTGGGGTTACAATGAGCAGTTCTTC.